The clone carrying this T cell receptor beta chain occurred once. This specimen belongs to a study of blood T cells in healthy people across ages. The donors, healthy Caucasians from Russia, were aged about 6 to 90. Ten milliliters of peripheral blood were drawn from each donor. Extractions gave at least 5 micrograms of total RNA per sample. Next came a second PCR, run for roughly 6 to 11 cycles, which used a sample-barcoded 5' primer along with a J-beta primer mix. One entry per CDR3 protein, called by TCRdb with MiXCR from the 5' RACE reads. The sample gives about 830,000 distinct CDR3 sequences, 55% to 65% of which show up once; 25% to 30% is in the top ten. V was cut by 6 bases and J by 7 bases, with 12 bases left in between. This CDR3 comprises 12 residues. Germline V gives CDR1 MNHEY, CDR2 SVGEGT.

The source material was blood. This clonotype was obtained from a man younger than 40 in good health. The chain employs TRBV6-2 or TRBV6-3 and TRBJ2-5; D is perhaps TRBD1 or TRBD2 (6 bases each). The DNA of the CDR3 is TGTGCCAGCAGGCGGGACATAGGGACCCAGTACTTC. It specifies CASRRDIGTQYF.